The table lists the clone carrying this T cell receptor beta chain with a few counts. Its antigen remains unidentified. The record originates from a study of blood T cells in healthy people across ages. Findings and limits, study-wide: Diversity figures based on one million T cells were deemed too low. PBMCs went unsorted, and a conclusive naive versus antigen-experienced comparison was therefore prevented.

Donors were healthy Caucasian individuals from Russia aged roughly 6 to 90. The study isolated at least 6 million PBMCs from each sample. Sample-barcoded 5' priming and a J-beta primer mix drove a second PCR of 7 to 11 cycles. Each CDR3 protein gets one entry after TCRdb re-called the 5' RACE reads with MiXCR. Among roughly 680,000 distinct CDR3 sequences listed, around 45% were seen once. The sample consisted of blood. The source is a woman aged 55-69 years in good health.

CDR3 nucleotides: TGTGCCAGCAGCTTAGGGGACAGGACTAGCGGGAAAGGGAACATTCAGTACTTC. Translation: CASSLGDRTSGKGNIQYF. This chain uses TRBV7-2 with TRBJ2-4; TRBD2 aligns across 12 bases. V was pared by 1 base and J by 7 bases, with 11 bases of the junction left unmatched. This CDR3 comprises 18 residues. The V gene's germline CDR1 is SGHTA and CDR2 FQGNSA.